The rows below give T cell receptor beta chains drawn from one sample of a study of cytomegalovirus exposure and HLA in healthy donors. The data were produced by immunoSEQ multiplex PCR, yet TCRdb's version contains in-frame clones alone and is incomplete. The sample yields more than 85,000 clones, roughly 69% seen once. What was sequenced was PBMCs. The receptors shown here come from a woman in her seventies in good health and CMV-seropositive. Both conserved end residues are part of each CDR3. A D gene is named only where the DNA matches it firmly. Rows may omit the clone size; those that give it use once, few, many or a size class.

>TRBJ1-6|TRBV7-8|-|-
TGTGCCAGCAGGAGTAACAGGAATTCACCCCTCCACTTT
CASRSNRNSPLHF
>TRBJ1-6|TRBV19|-|-
TGTGCCAGCGGTACAGGGAAGAGGACACCCCTCCACTTT
CASGTGKRTPLHF
>TRBJ2-6|TRBV2|-|-
TGTGCCAGCAGTTCTACAGGAATCCCTGGGGCCAACGTCCTGACTTTC
CASSSTGIPGANVLTF
>TRBJ1-2|TRBV9|TRBD1|-
TGTGCCAGCAGCACCGGGACAGGGCAAGGGGGCTATGGCTACACCTTC
CASSTGTGQGGYGYTF
>TRBJ2-3|TRBV6-4|TRBD1|-
TGTGCCAGCAGCGCACAGGGGATTAGGGATACGCAGTATTTT
CASSAQGIRDTQYF
>TRBJ2-1|TRBV30|TRBD2|few
TGTGCCTGGAGTTTGGCCCTTTCTAGCGGGGGGGACAATGAGCAGTTCTTC
CAWSLALSSGGDNEQFF
>TRBJ2-6|TRBV5-1|-|-
TGCGCCAGCAGCTTGCAGGGAACATACTCTGGGGCCAACGTCCTGACTTTC
CASSLQGTYSGANVLTF
>TRBJ2-7|TRBV2|TRBD2|few
TGTGCCAGCAAGTGGCGGGGGGCAGCCTACGAGCAGTACTTC
CASKWRGAAYEQYF
>TRBJ2-2|TRBV9|TRBD2|-
TGTGCCACCGGGGGGGGGAACACCGGGGAGCTGTTTTTT
CATGGGNTGELFF
>TRBJ2-1|TRBV6-5|-|-
TGTGCCAGCCGACGGCCCTCAGGTTACAATGAGCAGTTCTTC
CASRRPSGYNEQFF
>TRBJ2-7|TRBV4-3|TRBD2|-
TGCGCCAGCAGGCAGGGACTAGCGTCGCACGAGCAGTACTTC
CASRQGLASHEQYF
>TRBJ1-6|TRBV6-5|-|-
TGTGCCAGCAGGAGACAGTATAATTCACCCCTCCACTTT
CASRRQYNSPLHF
>TRBJ2-7|TRBV10-3|-|-
TGTGCCATCAGTGAACAGGGTAACGAGCAGTACTTC
CAISEQGNEQYF
>TRBJ1-2|TRBV25-1|-|once
TGTGCCAGCTCCCGGGGTTTGGACTATGGCTACACCTTC
CASSRGLDYGYTF
>TRBJ1-1|TRBV7-9|-|-
TGTGCCAGTACCAGCGTCAACACTGAAGCTTTCTTT
CASTSVNTEAFF
>TRBJ2-5|TRBV4-3|-|-
TGCGCCAGCAGCCAAGAGTGGGGGCAGGAGACCCAGTACTTC
CASSQEWGQETQYF
>TRBJ2-2|TRBV30|TRBD2|-
TGTGCCTGGAGTGTAACAGGACTAGCGGGGGGCCTTTACACCGGGGAGCTGTTTTTT
CAWSVTGLAGGLYTGELFF
>TRBJ1-5|TRBV6-1|-|-
TGTGCCAGCAGTGAGGTTACAGGTTTCAATCAGCCCCAGCATTTT
CASSEVTGFNQPQHF
>TRBJ1-6|TRBV4-1|TRBD1|-
TGCGCCAGCAGCTTTGGGACAGGGGGCACGGATTCACCCCTCCACTTT
CASSFGTGGTDSPLHF
>TRBJ1-1|TRBV7-9|-|few
TGTGCCAGCAGCTTAATGGCTTTGGACACTGAAGCTTTCTTT
CASSLMALDTEAFF
>TRBJ2-1|TRBV5-1|-|once
TGCGCCAGCACCATAGCGCCTTCCCCCTACAATGAGCAGTTCTTC
CASTIAPSPYNEQFF
>TRBJ2-3|TRBV7-2|TRBD2|-
TGTGCCAGTGGGTGGGGGGGAGGCACAGATACGCAGTATTTT
CASGWGGGTDTQYF
>TRBJ1-1|TRBV27|-|-
TGTGCCAGCAGTTTATATCGGGGGGCGCCTGTCGACACTGAAGCTTTCTTT
CASSLYRGAPVDTEAFF
>TRBJ2-5|TRBV23-1|TRBD2|-
TGCGCCAGCAGTCAATCTAGGCCTAGCGGGGGCCGAGGGGAAGAGACCCAGTACTTC
CASSQSRPSGGRGEETQYF
>TRBJ2-7|TRBV6-1|-|-
TGTGCCAGCAGTGAAGGGACACCCTACGAGCAGTACTTC
CASSEGTPYEQYF
>TRBJ1-1|TRBV5-1|-|few
TGCGCCAGCAGGGGCGGGTTGAACACTGAAGCTTTCTTT
CASRGGLNTEAFF
>TRBJ1-6|TRBV2|-|few
TGTGCCAGCAGCCCATATTCACCCCTCCACTTT
CASSPYSPLHF
>TRBJ1-2|TRBV4-3|-|-
TGCGCCAGCAGCCAAGTCCCCCCCGACAGGCCCTATGGCTACACCTTC
CASSQVPPDRPYGYTF